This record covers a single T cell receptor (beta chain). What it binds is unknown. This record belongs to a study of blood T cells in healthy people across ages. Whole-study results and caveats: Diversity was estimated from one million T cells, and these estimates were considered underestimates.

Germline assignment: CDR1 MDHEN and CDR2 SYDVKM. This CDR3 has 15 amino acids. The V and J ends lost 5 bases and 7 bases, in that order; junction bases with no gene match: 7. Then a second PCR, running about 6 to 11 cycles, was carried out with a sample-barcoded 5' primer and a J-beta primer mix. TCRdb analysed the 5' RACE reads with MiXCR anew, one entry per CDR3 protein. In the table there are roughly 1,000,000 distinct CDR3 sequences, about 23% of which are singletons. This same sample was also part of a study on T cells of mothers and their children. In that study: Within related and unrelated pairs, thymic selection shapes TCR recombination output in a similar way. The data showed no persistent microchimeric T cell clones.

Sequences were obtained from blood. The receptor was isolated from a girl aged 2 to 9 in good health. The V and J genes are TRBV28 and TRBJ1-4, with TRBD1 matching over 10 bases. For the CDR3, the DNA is TGTGCCAGCAGTCCGACAGGGGGCGCGAGTGAAAAACTGTTTTTT. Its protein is CASSPTGGASEKLFF.